This T cell receptor beta chain was sequenced in a study of T-cell reconstitution after alpha-beta-depleted transplantation in children. Looked up from germline, CDR1 is DFQATT and CDR2 is SNEGSKA (reference sequence). Trimming removed 5 bases at V and 1 base at J, with 14 bases between. This CDR3 has 14 amino acids. General study points: Reportedly, roughly two months post-transplant, alpha-beta T cells arose from several hundred expanded graft clones.

The table lists this clonotype with many counts. Its matching antigen is unknown. Unique molecular identifiers were used to barcode this TCRbeta library. Each CDR3 protein gets one entry after TCRdb re-called the PCR reads with MiXCR. The table includes roughly 240,000 distinct CDR3 sequences, roughly 8.2% detected once. The rearrangement links TRBV20-1 to TRBJ1-1, with D unresolved. Sequences were derived from PBMCs, mostly from graft donor cells, sampled 180 days after TCRalphabeta/CD19-depleted stem cell transplant. This sequence originates from a male patient younger than 18 who had a stem cell transplant for acute lymphoblastic leukemia, so the T cells may come from the graft donor. The CDR3 region has the DNA TGCAGTGCTTCTTGGGCCAAGGGGAACACTGAAGCTTTCTTT. This codes for CSASWAKGNTEAFF.